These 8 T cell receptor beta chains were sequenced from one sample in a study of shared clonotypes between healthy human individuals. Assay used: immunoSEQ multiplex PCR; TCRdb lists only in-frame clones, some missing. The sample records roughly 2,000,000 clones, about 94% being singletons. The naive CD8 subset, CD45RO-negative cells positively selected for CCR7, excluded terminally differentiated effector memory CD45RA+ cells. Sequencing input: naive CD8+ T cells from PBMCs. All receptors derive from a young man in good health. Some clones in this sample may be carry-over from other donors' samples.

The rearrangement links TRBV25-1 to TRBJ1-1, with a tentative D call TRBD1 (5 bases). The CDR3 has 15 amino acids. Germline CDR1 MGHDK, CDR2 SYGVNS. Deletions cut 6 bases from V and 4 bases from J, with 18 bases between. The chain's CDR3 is CASSPKGPVGTEAFF. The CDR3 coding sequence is TGTGCCAGCAGCCCTAAGGGACCTGTGGGCACTGAAGCTTTCTTT.

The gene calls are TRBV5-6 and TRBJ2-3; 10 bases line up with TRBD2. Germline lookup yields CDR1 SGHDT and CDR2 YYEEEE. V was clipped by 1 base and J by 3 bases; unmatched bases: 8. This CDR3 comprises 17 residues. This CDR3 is CASSLRTEREGTDTQYF. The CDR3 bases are TGTGCCAGCAGCTTGAGAACGGAGCGGGAGGGGACAGATACGCAGTATTTT.

In DNA form, the CDR3 reads TGTGCCAGCAGTAACAGGGCGGGCGGCTACACCTTC. Translated: CASSNRAGGYTF. V usage is TRBV6-6 and J usage is TRBJ1-2, with D tentatively TRBD1 (6 bases). V was trimmed by 5 bases and J by 8 bases, leaving 12 bases between them. Germline CDR1 and CDR2: MNHNY and SVGAGI (reference sequence). This CDR3 comprises 12 residues.

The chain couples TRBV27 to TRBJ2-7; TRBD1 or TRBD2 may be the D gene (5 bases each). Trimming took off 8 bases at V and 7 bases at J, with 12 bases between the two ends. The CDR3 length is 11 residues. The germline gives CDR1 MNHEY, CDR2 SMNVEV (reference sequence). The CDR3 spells CASEWDGEQYF. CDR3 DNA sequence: TGTGCCAGCGAATGGGACGGAGAGCAGTACTTC.

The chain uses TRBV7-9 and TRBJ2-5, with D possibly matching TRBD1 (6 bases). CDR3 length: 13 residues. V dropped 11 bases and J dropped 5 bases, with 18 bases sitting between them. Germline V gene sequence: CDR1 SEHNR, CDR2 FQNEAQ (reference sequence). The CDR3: CAGRKDSPETQYF. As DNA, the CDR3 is TGTGCCGGCCGTAAGGACAGCCCCGAGACCCAGTACTTC.

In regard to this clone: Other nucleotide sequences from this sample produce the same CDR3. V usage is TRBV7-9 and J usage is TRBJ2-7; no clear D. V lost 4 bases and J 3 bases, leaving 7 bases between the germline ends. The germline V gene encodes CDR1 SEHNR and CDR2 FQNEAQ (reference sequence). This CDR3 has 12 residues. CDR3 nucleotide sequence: TGTGCCAGCAGCTCCTCTTTCTACGAGCAGTACTTC. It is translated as CASSSSFYEQYF.

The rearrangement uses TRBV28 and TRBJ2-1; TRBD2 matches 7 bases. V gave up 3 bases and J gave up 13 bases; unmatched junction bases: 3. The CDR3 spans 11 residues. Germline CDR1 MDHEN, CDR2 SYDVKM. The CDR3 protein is CASSFSGPQFF. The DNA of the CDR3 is TGTGCCAGCAGTTTTAGCGGGCCTCAGTTCTTC.

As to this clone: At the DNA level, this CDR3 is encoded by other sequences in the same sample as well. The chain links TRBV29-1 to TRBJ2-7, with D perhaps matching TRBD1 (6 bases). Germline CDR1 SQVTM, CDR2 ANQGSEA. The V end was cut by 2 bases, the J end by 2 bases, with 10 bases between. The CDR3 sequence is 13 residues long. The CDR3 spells CSVEQGRPYEQYF. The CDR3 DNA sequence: TGCAGCGTTGAACAGGGGCGACCCTACGAGCAGTACTTC.